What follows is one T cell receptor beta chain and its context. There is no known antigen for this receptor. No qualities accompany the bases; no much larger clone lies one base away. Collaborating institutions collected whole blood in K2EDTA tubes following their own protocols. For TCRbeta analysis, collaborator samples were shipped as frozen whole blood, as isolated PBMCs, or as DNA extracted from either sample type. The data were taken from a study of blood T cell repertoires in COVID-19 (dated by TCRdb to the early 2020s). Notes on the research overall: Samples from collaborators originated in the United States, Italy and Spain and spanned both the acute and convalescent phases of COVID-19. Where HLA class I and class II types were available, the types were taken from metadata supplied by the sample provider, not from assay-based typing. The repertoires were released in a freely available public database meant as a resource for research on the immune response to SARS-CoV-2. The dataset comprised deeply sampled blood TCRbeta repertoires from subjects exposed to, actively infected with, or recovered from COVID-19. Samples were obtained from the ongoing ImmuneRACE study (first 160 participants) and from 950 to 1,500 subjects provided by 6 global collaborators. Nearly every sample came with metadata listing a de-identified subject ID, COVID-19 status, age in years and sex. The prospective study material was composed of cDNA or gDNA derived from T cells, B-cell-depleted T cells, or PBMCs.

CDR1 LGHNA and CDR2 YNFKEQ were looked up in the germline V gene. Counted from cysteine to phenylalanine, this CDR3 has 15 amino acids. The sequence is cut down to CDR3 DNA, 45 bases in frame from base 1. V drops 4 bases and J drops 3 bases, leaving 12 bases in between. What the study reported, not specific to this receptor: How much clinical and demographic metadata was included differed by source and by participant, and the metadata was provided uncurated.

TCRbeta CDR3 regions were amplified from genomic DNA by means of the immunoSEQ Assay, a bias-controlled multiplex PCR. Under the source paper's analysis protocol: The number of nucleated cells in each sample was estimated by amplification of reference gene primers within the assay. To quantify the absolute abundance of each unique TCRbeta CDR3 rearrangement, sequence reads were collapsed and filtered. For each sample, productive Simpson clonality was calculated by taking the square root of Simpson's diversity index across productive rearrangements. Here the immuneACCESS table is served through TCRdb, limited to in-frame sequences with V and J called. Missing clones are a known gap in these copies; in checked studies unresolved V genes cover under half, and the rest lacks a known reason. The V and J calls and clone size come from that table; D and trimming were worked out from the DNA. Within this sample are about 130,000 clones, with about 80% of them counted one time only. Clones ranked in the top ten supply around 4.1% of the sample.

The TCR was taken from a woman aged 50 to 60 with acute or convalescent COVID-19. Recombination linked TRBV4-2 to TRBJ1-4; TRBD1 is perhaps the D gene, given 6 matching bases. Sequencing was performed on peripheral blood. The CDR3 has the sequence CASSPDRTPNEKLFF. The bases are TGTGCCAGCAGCCCCGACAGGACGCCTAATGAAAAACTGTTTTTT.